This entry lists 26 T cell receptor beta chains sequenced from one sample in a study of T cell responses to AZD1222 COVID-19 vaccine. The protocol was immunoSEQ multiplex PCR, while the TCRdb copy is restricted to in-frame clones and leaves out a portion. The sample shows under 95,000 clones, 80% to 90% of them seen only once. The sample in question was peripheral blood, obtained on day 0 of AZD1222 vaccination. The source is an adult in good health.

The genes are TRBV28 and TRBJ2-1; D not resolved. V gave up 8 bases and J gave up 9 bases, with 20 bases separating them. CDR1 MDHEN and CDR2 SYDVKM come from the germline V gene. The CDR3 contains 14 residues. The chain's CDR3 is CASVPPGPKGEQFF. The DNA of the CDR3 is TGTGCCAGCGTTCCCCCCGGGCCAAAAGGTGAGCAGTTCTTC.

The CDR3 region has the DNA TGTGCCAGCAGTTTCAGTCTAGCGTCAACCTACGAGCAGTACTTC. This encodes CASSFSLASTYEQYF. The gene calls are TRBV28 and TRBJ2-7; possibly TRBD2 for D (6 bases). Germline CDR1 MDHEN, CDR2 SYDVKM. V was shortened by 3 bases and J by 2 bases, with 14 bases between the two germline ends. CDR3 length: 15 amino acids.

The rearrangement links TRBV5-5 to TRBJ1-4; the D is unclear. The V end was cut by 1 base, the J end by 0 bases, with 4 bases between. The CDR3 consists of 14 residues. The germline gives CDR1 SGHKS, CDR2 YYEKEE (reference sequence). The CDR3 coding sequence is TGTGCCAGCAGCTTGTGGTCAACTAATGAAAAACTGTTTTTT. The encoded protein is CASSLWSTNEKLFF.

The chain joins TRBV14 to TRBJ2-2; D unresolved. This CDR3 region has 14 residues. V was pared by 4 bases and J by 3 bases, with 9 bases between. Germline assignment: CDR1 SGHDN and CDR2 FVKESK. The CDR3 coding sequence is TGTGCCAGCAGCCTCGGCGGTTACACCGGGGAGCTGTTTTTT. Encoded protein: CASSLGGYTGELFF.

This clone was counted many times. CDR3 sequence (DNA): TGTGCCAGCAGTTACGGCGCGGGACAGACTTACTCCTACGAGCAGTACTTC. Translated: CASSYGAGQTYSYEQYF. The chain uses TRBV28 and TRBJ2-7, with a weak D call TRBD1 (7 bases). From germline, CDR1 is MDHEN and CDR2 SYDVKM. CDR3 length equals 17 residues. Trimming took 4 bases from V and 0 from J, leaving 19 bases between them.

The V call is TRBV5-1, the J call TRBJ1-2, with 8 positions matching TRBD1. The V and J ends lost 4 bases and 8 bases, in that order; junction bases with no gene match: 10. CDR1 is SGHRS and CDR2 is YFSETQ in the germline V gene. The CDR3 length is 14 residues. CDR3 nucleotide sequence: TGCGCCAGCAGCCATGGGACAGGTTCAGGGGGCTACACCTTC. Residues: CASSHGTGSGGYTF.

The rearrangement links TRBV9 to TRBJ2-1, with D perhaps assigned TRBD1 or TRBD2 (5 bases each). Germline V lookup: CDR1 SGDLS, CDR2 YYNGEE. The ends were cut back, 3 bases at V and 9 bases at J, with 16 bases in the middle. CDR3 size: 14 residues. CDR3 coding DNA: TGTGCCAGCAGCGACCCCTATCGTGGGGGTGAGCAGTTCTTC. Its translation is CASSDPYRGGEQFF.

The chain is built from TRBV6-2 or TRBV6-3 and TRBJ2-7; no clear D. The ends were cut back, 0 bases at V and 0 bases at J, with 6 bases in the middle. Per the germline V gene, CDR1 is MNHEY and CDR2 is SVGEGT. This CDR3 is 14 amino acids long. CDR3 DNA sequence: TGTGCCAGCAGTTACTCGGGTATCTCCTACGAGCAGTACTTC. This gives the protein CASSYSGISYEQYF.

CDR3 DNA: TGTGCCAGCAGTGACCCGGGGAGCCCTAATGAAAAACTGTTTTTT. This gives the protein CASSDPGSPNEKLFF. The gene calls are TRBV25-1 and TRBJ1-4; the D is unclear. The CDR3 loop spans 15 amino acids. Germline loops: CDR1 MGHDK, CDR2 SYGVNS. The ends were cut back, 3 bases at V and 3 bases at J, with 11 bases in the middle.

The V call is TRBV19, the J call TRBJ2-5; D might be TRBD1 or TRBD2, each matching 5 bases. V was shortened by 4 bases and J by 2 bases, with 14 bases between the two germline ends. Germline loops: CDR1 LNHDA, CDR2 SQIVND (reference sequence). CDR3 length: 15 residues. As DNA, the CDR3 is TGTGCCAGTAGTACCACGGACTGGGGGCAAGAGACCCAGTACTTC. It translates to CASSTTDWGQETQYF. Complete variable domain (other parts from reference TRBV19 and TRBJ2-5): DGGITQSPKYLFRKEGQNVTLSCEQNLNHDAMYWYRQDPGQGLRLIYYSQIVNDFQKGDIAEGYSVSREKKESFPLTVTSAQKNPTAFYLCASSTTDWGQETQYFGPGTRLLVL.

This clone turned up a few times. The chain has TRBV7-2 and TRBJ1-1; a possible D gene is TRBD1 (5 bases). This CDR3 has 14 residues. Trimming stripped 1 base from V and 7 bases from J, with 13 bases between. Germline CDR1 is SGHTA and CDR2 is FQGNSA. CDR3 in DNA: TGTGCCAGCAGCTTAGTGAGGCAGGGAGGTGAAGCTTTCTTT. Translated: CASSLVRQGGEAFF.

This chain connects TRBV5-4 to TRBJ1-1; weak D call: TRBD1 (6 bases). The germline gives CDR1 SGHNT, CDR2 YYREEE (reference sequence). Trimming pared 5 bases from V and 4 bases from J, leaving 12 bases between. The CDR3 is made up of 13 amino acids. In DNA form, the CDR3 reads TGTGCCAGCAGGCCGACAGGAAGCACTGAAGCTTTCTTT. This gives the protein CASRPTGSTEAFF.

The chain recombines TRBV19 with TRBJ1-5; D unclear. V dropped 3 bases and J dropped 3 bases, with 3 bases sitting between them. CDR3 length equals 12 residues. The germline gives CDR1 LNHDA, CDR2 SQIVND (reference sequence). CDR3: CASSILNQPQHF. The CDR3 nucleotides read TGTGCCAGTAGTATCCTCAATCAGCCCCAGCATTTT.

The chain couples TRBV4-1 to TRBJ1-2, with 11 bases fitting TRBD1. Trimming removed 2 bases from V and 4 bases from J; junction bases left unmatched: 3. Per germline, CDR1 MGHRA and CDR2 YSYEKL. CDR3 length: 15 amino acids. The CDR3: CASSQSGQGAYGYTF. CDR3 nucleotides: TGCGCCAGCAGCCAAAGCGGACAGGGGGCCTATGGCTACACCTTC.

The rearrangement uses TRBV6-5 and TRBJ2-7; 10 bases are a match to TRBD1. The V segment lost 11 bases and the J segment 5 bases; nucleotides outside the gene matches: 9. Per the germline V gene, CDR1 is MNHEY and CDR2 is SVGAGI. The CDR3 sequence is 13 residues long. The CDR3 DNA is TGTGCCGCGGACCGGGACAGGGGCGACGAGCAGTACTTC. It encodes CAADRDRGDEQYF.

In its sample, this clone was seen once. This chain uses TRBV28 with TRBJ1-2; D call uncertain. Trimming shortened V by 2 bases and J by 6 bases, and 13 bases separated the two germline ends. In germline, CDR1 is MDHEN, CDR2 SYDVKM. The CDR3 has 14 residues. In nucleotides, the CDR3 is TGTGCCAGCAGTTTAGGATCGGGAGTCGATGGCTACACCTTC. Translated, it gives CASSLGSGVDGYTF.

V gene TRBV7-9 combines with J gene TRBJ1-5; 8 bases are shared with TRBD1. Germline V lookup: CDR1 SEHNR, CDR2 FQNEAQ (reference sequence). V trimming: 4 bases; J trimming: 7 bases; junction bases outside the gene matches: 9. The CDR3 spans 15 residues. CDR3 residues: CASSSPYRGEQPQHF. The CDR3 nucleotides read TGTGCCAGCAGCTCCCCTTACAGGGGGGAACAGCCCCAGCATTTT.

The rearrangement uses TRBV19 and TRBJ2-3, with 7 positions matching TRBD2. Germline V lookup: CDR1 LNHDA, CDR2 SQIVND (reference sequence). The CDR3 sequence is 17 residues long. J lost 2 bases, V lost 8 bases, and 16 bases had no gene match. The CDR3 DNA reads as TGTGCCAGTCGCCCGGGAGGCGCGGCGGGAAACACAGATACGCAGTATTTT. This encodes CASRPGGAAGNTDTQYF.

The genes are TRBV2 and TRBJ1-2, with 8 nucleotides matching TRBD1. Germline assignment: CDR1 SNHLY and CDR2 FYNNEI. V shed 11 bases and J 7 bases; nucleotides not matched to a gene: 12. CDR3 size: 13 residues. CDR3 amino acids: CALEGPDRVGYTF. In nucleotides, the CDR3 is TGTGCCTTGGAGGGCCCGGACAGGGTTGGCTACACCTTC.

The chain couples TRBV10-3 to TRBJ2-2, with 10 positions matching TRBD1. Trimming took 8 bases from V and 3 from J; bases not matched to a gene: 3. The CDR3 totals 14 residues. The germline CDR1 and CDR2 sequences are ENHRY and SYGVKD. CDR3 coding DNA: TGTGCCATCGGGGACAGGGGATACACCGGGGAGCTGTTTTTT. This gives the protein CAIGDRGYTGELFF.

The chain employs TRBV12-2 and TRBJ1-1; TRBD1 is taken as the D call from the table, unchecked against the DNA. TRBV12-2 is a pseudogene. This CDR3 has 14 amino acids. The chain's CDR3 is CASRFSGPNTEAFF. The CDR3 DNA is TGTGCAAGTCGCTTCTCAGGGCCGAACACTGAAGCTTTCTTT.

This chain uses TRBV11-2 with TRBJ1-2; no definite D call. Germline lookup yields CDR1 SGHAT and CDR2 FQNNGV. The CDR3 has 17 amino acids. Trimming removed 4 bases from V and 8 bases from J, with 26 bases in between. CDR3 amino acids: CASSSIRRNSGSGGYTF. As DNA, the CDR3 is TGTGCCAGCAGCTCCATCCGACGAAATAGCGGCTCGGGAGGCTACACCTTC.

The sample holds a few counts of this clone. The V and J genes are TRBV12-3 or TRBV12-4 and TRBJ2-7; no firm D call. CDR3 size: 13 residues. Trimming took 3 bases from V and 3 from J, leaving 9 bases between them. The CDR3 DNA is TGTGCCAGCAGTTTCCCGGGCTTCTACGAGCAGTACTTC. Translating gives CASSFPGFYEQYF.

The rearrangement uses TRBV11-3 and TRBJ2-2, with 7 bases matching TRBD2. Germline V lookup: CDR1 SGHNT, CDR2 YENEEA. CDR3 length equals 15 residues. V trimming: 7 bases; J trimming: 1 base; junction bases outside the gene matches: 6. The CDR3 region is CASTAASGNTGELFF. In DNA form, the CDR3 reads TGTGCCAGCACGGCGGCTAGCGGGAACACCGGGGAGCTGTTTTTT.

This chain's CDR3 is CASSEDPGHSYEQYF. The CDR3 DNA reads TGTGCCAGCAGCGAAGACCCGGGACATAGCTACGAGCAGTACTTC. The rearrangement joins TRBV9 to TRBJ2-7; a weak D match, TRBD1 (6 bases). With 3 bases removed from V and 3 bases from J, the gap between germline ends came to 16 bases. Germline loops: CDR1 SGDLS, CDR2 YYNGEE. The CDR3 length is 15 residues.

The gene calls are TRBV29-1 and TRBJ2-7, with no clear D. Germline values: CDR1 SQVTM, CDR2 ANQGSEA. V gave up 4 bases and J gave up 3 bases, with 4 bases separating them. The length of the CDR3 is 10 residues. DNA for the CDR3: TGCAGCGTTGTAGACTACGAGCAGTACTTC. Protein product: CSVVDYEQYF.